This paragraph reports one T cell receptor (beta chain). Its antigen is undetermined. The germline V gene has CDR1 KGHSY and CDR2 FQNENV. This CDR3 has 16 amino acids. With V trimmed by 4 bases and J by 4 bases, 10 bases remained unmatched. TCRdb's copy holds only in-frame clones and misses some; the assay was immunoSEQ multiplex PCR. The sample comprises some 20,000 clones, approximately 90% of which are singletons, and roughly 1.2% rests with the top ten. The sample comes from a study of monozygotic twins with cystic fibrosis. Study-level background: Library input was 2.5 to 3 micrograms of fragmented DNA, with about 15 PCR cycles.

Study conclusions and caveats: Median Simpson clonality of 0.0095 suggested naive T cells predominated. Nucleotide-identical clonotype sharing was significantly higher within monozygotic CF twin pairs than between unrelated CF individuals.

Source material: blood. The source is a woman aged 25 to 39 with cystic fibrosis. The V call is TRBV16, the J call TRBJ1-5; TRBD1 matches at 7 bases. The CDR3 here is CASSPHGAGGNQPQHF. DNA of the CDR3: TGTGCCAGCAGCCCCCATGGGGCAGGGGGTAATCAGCCCCAGCATTTT. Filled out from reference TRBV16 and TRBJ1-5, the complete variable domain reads GEEVAQTPKHLVRGEGQKAKLYCAPIKGHSYVFWYQQVLKNEFKFLISFQNENVFDETGMPKERFSAKCLPNSPCSLEIQATKLEDSAVYFCASSPHGAGGNQPQHFGDGTRLSIL.